The clone carrying this TCR beta chain appeared many times. One entry per CDR3 protein results from TCRdb running MiXCR on the 5' RACE reads. The profile shows around 140,000 distinct CDR3 sequences, more than 6% of them singletons. This record belongs to a study of T cells after yellow fever vaccination. About the study: Low-cell-number fractions were prepared with SMART-Seq v4 Ultra Low Input.

The receptor comes from a man aged 30-40 years who received the YFV17D yellow fever vaccine. The starting material was CD4+ T cells sorted from PBMCs, obtained 5 days after the yellow fever booster vaccination.

The CDR3 nucleotides read TGTGCCAGCAGCCAAACCTGGGGTGGCTACACCTTC. Translated, it gives CASSQTWGGYTF. This chain joins TRBV14 and TRBJ1-2; D is uncertain. CDR3 length equals 12 residues. Trimming removed 2 bases from V and 7 bases from J, with 8 bases in between. Per the germline V gene, CDR1 is SGHDN and CDR2 is FVKESK. Full variable domain (outside the CDR3, taken from reference TRBV14 and TRBJ1-2): EAGVTQFPSHSVIEKGQTVTLRCDPISGHDNLYWYRRVMGKEIKFLLHFVKESKQDESGMPNNRFLAERTGGTYSTLKVQPAELEDSGVYFCASSQTWGGYTFGSGTRLTVV.